Below, 3 T cell receptor beta chains from the same sample are listed, as sequenced in a study of blood T cell repertoires in COVID-19. Using immunoSEQ multiplex PCR, the repertoire was profiled, and TCRdb retains in-frame clones only, with some absent. The table lists a few hundred thousand clones, approximately 88% of them singletons. Material: peripheral blood. The receptors were sampled from a woman aged 30 to 39 with COVID-19, enrolled during active disease.

The CDR3 sequence is CASSQGPGLAADTQYF. Here the CDR3 DNA reads TGCGCCAGCAGCCAAGGACCGGGACTAGCGGCAGATACGCAGTATTTT. The V and J genes are TRBV4-3 and TRBJ2-3; TRBD2 matches 11 bases. This CDR3 spans 16 amino acids. Germline CDR1 LGHNA, CDR2 YSLEER. Losses at the gene ends were 1 base for V and 4 bases for J; bases not matched to a gene: 4.

This rearrangement joins TRBV19 to TRBJ1-3; 8 positions match TRBD1. The V gene's germline CDR1 is LNHDA and CDR2 SQIVND (reference sequence). V lost 6 bases and J lost 2; bases outside the gene matches: 6. The CDR3 spans 15 residues. The CDR3 region has the DNA TGTGCCAGTAGGTCCAGGGGGCAGCCTGGAAACACCATATATTTT. Translating gives CASRSRGQPGNTIYF.

CDR3 protein: CASSSEGRTEAFF. As DNA, the CDR3 is TGTGCCAGCTCATCGGAGGGCCGGACTGAAGCTTTCTTT. The chain couples TRBV6-4 to TRBJ1-1; D remains unclear. The CDR3 sequence is 13 residues long. The V end was cut by 8 bases, the J end by 5 bases, with 15 bases between. Germline CDR1 MRHNA, CDR2 SNTAGT.